These 26 T cell receptor beta chains originate from one sample sequenced in a study of OX40 agonist ivuxolimab in advanced cancers. TCRdb's table, derived via immunoSEQ multiplex PCR, lists solely in-frame clones and lacks some. The profile shows tens of thousands of clones, 88% of them singletons. The input for sequencing was CD4+ or CD8+ T cells sorted from blood, taken in a trial of the OX40 agonist ivuxolimab. These receptors were obtained from an adult with an advanced solid tumor such as melanoma, head and neck, liver or kidney cancer.

The chain combines TRBV7-9 with TRBJ2-1, with D possibly being TRBD2 (6 bases). This CDR3 comprises 14 residues. Germline values: CDR1 SEHNR, CDR2 FQNEAQ (reference sequence). Trimming cost V 1 base and J 7 bases, with 11 bases left between them. CDR3 residues: CASSLGRAANEQFF. CDR3 DNA sequence: TGTGCCAGCAGCTTAGGGAGGGCCGCAAATGAGCAGTTCTTC.

The chain uses TRBV15 and TRBJ2-7; the D gene is possibly TRBD2 (6 bases). Germline V gene sequence: CDR1 LNHNV, CDR2 YYDKDF (reference sequence). The CDR3 sequence is 15 residues long. The V end was cut by 4 bases, the J end by 8 bases, with 21 bases between. CDR3 DNA sequence: TGTGCCACCAGCACCATTCCGGGACTCCCGGGGAAGCAGTACTTC. It is translated as CATSTIPGLPGKQYF.

The chain couples TRBV5-5 to TRBJ2-7; the match to TRBD2 covers 12 bases. The J segment lost 4 bases and the V segment lost 2 bases, leaving 4 bases of the junction unmatched. CDR3 length: 15 residues. The germline CDR1 and CDR2 sequences are SGHKS and YYEKEE (reference sequence). CDR3 coding DNA: TGTGCCAGCAGCTTTCTAGCGGGAGGGCCTTACGAGCAGTACTTC. Its protein product is CASSFLAGGPYEQYF.

CDR3 residues: CASSLPGQFYGYTF. As DNA, the CDR3 is TGTGCCAGCAGCTTACCGGGACAGTTCTATGGCTACACCTTC. The chain uses TRBV7-2 and TRBJ1-2; TRBD1 matches at 7 bases. CDR1 is SGHTA, CDR2 FQGNSA, per germline. V lost 2 bases, J lost 4 bases, and 4 bases stayed unmatched. This CDR3 comprises 14 residues. The full variable domain, its missing parts supplied by reference TRBV7-2 and TRBJ1-2, is GAGVSQSPSNKVTEKGKDVELRCDPISGHTALYWYRQSLGQGLEFLIYFQGNSAPDKSGLPSDRFSAERTGGSVSTLTIQRTQQEDSAVYLCASSLPGQFYGYTFGSGTRLTVV.

This chain uses TRBV4-2 with TRBJ2-2; D call uncertain. CDR3 length equals 15 residues. Germline lookup yields CDR1 LGHNA and CDR2 YNFKEQ. V lost 4 bases and J lost 4, with 13 bases in between. The CDR3 loop is CASSPLSRGTGELFF. The CDR3 region has the DNA TGTGCCAGCAGCCCCCTTTCCCGTGGCACCGGGGAGCTGTTTTTT.

CDR3 nucleotides: TGTGCCAGTGGGCGGGCTCGGGAAAAACTGTTTTTT. Translation: CASGRAREKLFF. The chain recombines TRBV6-1 with TRBJ1-4; no definite D call. The germline V gene has CDR1 MNHNS and CDR2 SASEGT. The CDR3 covers 12 residues. V dropped 9 bases and J dropped 8 bases, with 13 bases sitting between them.

The gene calls are TRBV4-2 and TRBJ2-1, with 9 bases matching TRBD2. This CDR3 has 16 residues. Germline CDR1 reads LGHNA; CDR2 reads YNFKEQ. V lost 0 bases and J lost 9; bases outside the gene matches: 9. The CDR3 DNA sequence: TGTGCCAGCAGCCAAGACCGGACTAGCGCGACGGGTGAGCAGTTCTTC. Translating it yields CASSQDRTSATGEQFF.

The gene calls are TRBV5-4 and TRBJ2-5; 10 bases agree with TRBD2. The germline V gene encodes CDR1 SGHNT and CDR2 YYREEE (reference sequence). Unmatched junction bases numbered 7, after V lost 4 bases and J lost 4 bases. The CDR3 loop spans 15 amino acids. CDR3 residues: CASSPSGGAGETQYF. The CDR3 bases are TGTGCCAGCAGCCCCAGCGGGGGGGCGGGAGAGACCCAGTACTTC.

The chain is built from TRBV18 and TRBJ1-2; 9 nucleotides match TRBD1. V shed 6 bases and J 6 bases; nucleotides not matched to a gene: 11. This CDR3 has 15 residues. CDR1 and CDR2 (germline): KGHSH, LQKENI. The chain's CDR3 is CASSPSTGGDNGYTF. In nucleotides, the CDR3 is TGTGCCAGCTCCCCATCGACAGGGGGAGATAATGGCTACACCTTC.

A few counts support this clone. This rearrangement joins TRBV7-2 to TRBJ1-1, with 7 bases that match TRBD1. V trimming: 3 bases; J trimming: 3 bases; junction bases outside the gene matches: 1. Germline V CDR1 and CDR2: SGHTA, FQGNSA. This CDR3 spans 13 amino acids. In nucleotides, the CDR3 is TGTGCCAGCAGCTTGGACAGGCACACTGAAGCTTTCTTT. Translating it yields CASSLDRHTEAFF.

The chain links TRBV19 to TRBJ1-4; D is unclear. The V end lost 3 bases, the J end lost 4 bases, and 9 bases lay between the germline ends. The germline V gene has CDR1 LNHDA and CDR2 SQIVND (reference sequence). The CDR3 covers 14 residues. The chain's CDR3 is CASSIGRGNEKLFF. The CDR3 DNA reads TGTGCCAGTAGTATCGGACGGGGTAATGAAAAACTGTTTTTT.

The rearrangement uses TRBV27 and TRBJ2-1, with TRBD2 matching 12 bases. The trim removed 5 bases at V and 4 bases at J, leaving 6 bases unmatched. Per germline, CDR1 MNHEY and CDR2 SMNVEV (reference sequence). CDR3 length: 16 amino acids. CDR3 nucleotide sequence: TGTGCCAGCAGTCTGATGACTAGCGGGGGTTACAATGAGCAGTTCTTC. Protein: CASSLMTSGGYNEQFF.

The CDR3 loop reads CASSWVSGPSQEQFF. In DNA, the CDR3 is TGTGCCAGCAGCTGGGTCTCGGGACCCTCGCAAGAGCAGTTCTTC. The genes are TRBV7-9 and TRBJ2-1; D may be TRBD1 or TRBD2 (5 bases each). The V gene lost 4 bases and the J gene lost 10 bases, with 20 bases spanning the gap. Germline CDR1 and CDR2: SEHNR and FQNEAQ (reference sequence). The CDR3 totals 15 residues.

The J gene is TRBJ2-3, the V gene TRBV4-2; D may correspond to TRBD1 or TRBD2 (5 bases each). With 0 bases removed from V and 2 bases from J, the gap between germline ends came to 24 bases. CDR1 and CDR2 (germline): LGHNA, YNFKEQ. The CDR3 sequence is 20 residues long. Here the CDR3 DNA reads TGTGCCAGCAGCCAAGAAAGTGTTAGTGGAGTGGGGGTTAACACAGATACGCAGTATTTT. This translates into CASSQESVSGVGVNTDTQYF.

This sequence joins TRBV5-1 and TRBJ1-1; D is undetermined. The CDR3 extends over 15 amino acids. V gave up 0 bases and J gave up 4 bases, with 13 bases separating them. CDR1 is SGHRS and CDR2 is YFSETQ in the germline V gene. The CDR3 nucleotides are TGCGCCAGCAGCTTGGCCGATTTGAGAGGCACTGAAGCTTTCTTT. It is translated as CASSLADLRGTEAFF.

The chain has TRBV5-1 and TRBJ2-5; 10 bases align to TRBD1. CDR3 size: 15 residues. Germline-derived CDR1 and CDR2 are SGHRS and YFSETQ. Trimming at V came to 4 bases and at J to 5 bases, leaving 8 bases not matched to a gene. CDR3 in amino acids: CASSPGTGAGETQYF. The CDR3 DNA reads TGCGCCAGCAGCCCCGGGACAGGGGCCGGGGAGACCCAGTACTTC.

This clone was observed a single time. The V gene is TRBV10-3, the J gene TRBJ2-1; D gene unclear. This CDR3 spans 15 amino acids. With 7 bases removed from V and 6 bases from J, the gap between germline ends came to 19 bases. Germline V gene data show CDR1 as ENHRY and CDR2 as SYGVKD. For the CDR3, the DNA is TGTGCCATCACGGCGACGTTTCCACCCTCCAATGAGCAGTTCTTC. Protein sequence: CAITATFPPSNEQFF.

The chain joins TRBV7-2 to TRBJ1-2, with unresolved D. V shed 2 bases and J shed 7 bases, with 17 bases lying between them. In germline, CDR1 is SGHTA, CDR2 FQGNSA. The CDR3 has 15 amino acids. DNA for the CDR3: TGTGCCAGCAGCTTATATGATCCAGGCTTGGCTGGCTACACCTTC. Its translation is CASSLYDPGLAGYTF.

This rearrangement joins TRBV5-1 to TRBJ2-2, with D tentatively TRBD1 or TRBD2 (6 bases each). Trimming cost V 8 bases and J 11 bases, with 22 bases left between them. CDR1 is SGHRS, CDR2 YFSETQ, per germline. CDR3 size: 14 residues. The CDR3 sequence: CASRLGGVGLELFF. Here the CDR3 DNA reads TGCGCCAGTCGCTTGGGGGGCGTGGGTCTCGAGCTGTTTTTT.

This chain uses TRBV4-3 with TRBJ1-3; a possible D gene is TRBD1 (5 bases). Trimming shortened V by 0 bases and J by 0 bases, and 15 bases separated the two germline ends. Germline loops: CDR1 LGHNA, CDR2 YSLEER. The CDR3 is 18 residues long. This CDR3 reads CASSQDVTGTGSGNTIYF. The DNA of the CDR3 is TGCGCCAGCAGCCAAGATGTGACGGGGACGGGCTCTGGAAACACCATATATTTT.

The chain has TRBV20-1 and TRBJ1-1; D gene unclear. V lost 8 bases and J lost 2, with 9 bases in between. The CDR3 is 11 amino acids. In germline, CDR1 is DFQATT, CDR2 SNEGSKA (reference sequence). CDR3 region: CSRVGNTEAFF. DNA of the CDR3: TGCAGTAGGGTGGGTAACACTGAAGCTTTCTTT.

The rearrangement joins TRBV4-1 to TRBJ2-7, with 8 bases that match TRBD2. The CDR3 consists of 13 residues. Germline V gene sequence: CDR1 MGHRA, CDR2 YSYEKL. V gave up 1 base and J gave up 6 bases; unmatched junction bases: 2. This chain's CDR3 is CASSQGAGGEQYF. In DNA, the CDR3 is TGCGCCAGCAGCCAAGGGGCGGGAGGCGAGCAGTACTTC.

The chain links TRBV6-6 to TRBJ2-7; 9 positions agree with TRBD2. Trimming removed 5 bases from V and 4 bases from J; junction bases left unmatched: 3. This CDR3 is built from 13 residues. Looked up from germline, CDR1 is MNHNY and CDR2 is SVGAGI (reference sequence). Here the CDR3 reads CASSRGLAYEQYF. The CDR3 DNA follows: TGTGCCAGCAGTAGGGGACTAGCTTACGAGCAGTACTTC.

The chain uses TRBV14 and TRBJ1-4; D is unclear. The germline CDR1 and CDR2 sequences are SGHDN and FVKESK. This CDR3 region has 14 residues. Trimming left V 1 base short and J 4 bases short, with 7 bases between. The CDR3 here is CASSQVSLNEKLFF. In nucleotides, the CDR3 is TGTGCCAGCAGCCAAGTGTCACTTAATGAAAAACTGTTTTTT. The full variable domain, completed using reference TRBV14 and TRBJ1-4, is EAGVTQFPSHSVIEKGQTVTLRCDPISGHDNLYWYRRVMGKEIKFLLHFVKESKQDESGMPNNRFLAERTGGTYSTLKVQPAELEDSGVYFCASSQVSLNEKLFFGSGTQLSVL.

The chain couples TRBV6-1 to TRBJ2-7; D is possibly TRBD2 (7 bases). This CDR3 contains 15 residues. The germline V gene has CDR1 MNHNS and CDR2 SASEGT. The V end was cut by 1 base, the J end by 0 bases, with 10 bases between. CDR3 sequence: CASSEGGGDSYEQYF. The CDR3 region has the DNA TGTGCCAGCAGTGAAGGGGGGGGCGACTCCTACGAGCAGTACTTC.

This clone was picked up a small number of times. CDR3 DNA sequence: TGCGCCAGCAGCGTAAGACAGGGGCCCTCCTACGAGCAGTACTTC. Encoded protein: CASSVRQGPSYEQYF. This rearrangement joins TRBV5-1 to TRBJ2-7, with 8 bases that match TRBD1. CDR3 length equals 15 residues. The germline V gene encodes CDR1 SGHRS and CDR2 YFSETQ. The ends lost 4 bases at V and 0 bases at J; junction bases unmatched: 6.